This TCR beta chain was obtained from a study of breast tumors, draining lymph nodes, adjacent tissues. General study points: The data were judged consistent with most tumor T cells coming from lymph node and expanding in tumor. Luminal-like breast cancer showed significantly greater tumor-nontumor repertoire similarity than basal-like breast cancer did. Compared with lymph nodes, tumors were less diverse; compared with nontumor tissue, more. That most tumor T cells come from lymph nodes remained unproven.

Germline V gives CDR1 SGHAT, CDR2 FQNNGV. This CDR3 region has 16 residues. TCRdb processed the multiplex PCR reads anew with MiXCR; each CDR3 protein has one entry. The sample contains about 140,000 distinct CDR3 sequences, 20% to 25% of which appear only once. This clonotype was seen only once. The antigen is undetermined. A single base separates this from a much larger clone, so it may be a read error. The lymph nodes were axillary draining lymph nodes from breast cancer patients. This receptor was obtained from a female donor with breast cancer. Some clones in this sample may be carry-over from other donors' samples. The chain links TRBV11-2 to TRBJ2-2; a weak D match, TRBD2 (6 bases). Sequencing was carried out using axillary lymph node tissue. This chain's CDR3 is CASSARGRVNTGELLF. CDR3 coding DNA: TGTGCCAGCAGCGCTCGGGGGAGAGTGAACACCGGGGAGCTGCTTTTT.